Below, 30 T cell receptor beta chains from the same sample are listed, as sequenced in a study of shared clonotypes between healthy human individuals. Produced via immunoSEQ multiplex PCR; TCRdb's table is partial and in-frame only. This sample has some 2 million clones, with approximately 95% found just once. Naive CD8 isolation took CD45RO-negative cells positively selected for CCR7 and excluded terminally differentiated effector memory CD45RA+ cells. The sample comprised naive CD8+ T cells sorted from blood. These receptors were obtained from a man aged 18 to 29 in good health.

V and J are TRBV5-6 and TRBJ2-5; perhaps D is TRBD1 or TRBD2 (6 bases each). Germline CDR1 and CDR2: SGHDT and YYEEEE. The V and J ends lost 0 bases and 1 base respectively, with 16 bases between them. This CDR3 spans 17 amino acids. The CDR3 nucleotides read TGTGCCAGCAGCTTGGACAGGGAAGGAGGGGTCCAAGAGACCCAGTACTTC. This codes for CASSLDREGGVQETQYF.

The chain has TRBV5-4 and TRBJ2-3; a possible D gene is TRBD2 (6 bases). V was clipped by 0 bases and J by 2 bases, with 10 bases between them. The germline V gene encodes CDR1 SGHNT and CDR2 YYREEE (reference sequence). CDR3 length: 15 residues. In nucleotides, the CDR3 is TGTGCCAGCAGCTTGGCCGGGGGATTCACAGATACGCAGTATTTT. Amino acids: CASSLAGGFTDTQYF.

Concerning this clone: Different DNA sequences within this sample yield the same CDR3. The V and J genes are TRBV4-3 and TRBJ1-2; D is unresolved. Trimming removed 4 bases at V and 5 bases at J, with 11 bases between. The CDR3 is 13 amino acids. The germline CDR1 and CDR2 sequences are LGHNA and YSLEER. This chain's CDR3 is CASSPLEGYGYTF. CDR3 coding DNA: TGCGCCAGCAGCCCCCTCGAAGGGTATGGCTACACCTTC.

The J gene is TRBJ2-7, the V gene TRBV11-2, with 7 bases identical to TRBD1. This CDR3 spans 18 amino acids. The ends lost 5 bases at V and 1 base at J; junction bases unmatched: 17. The germline gives CDR1 SGHAT, CDR2 FQNNGV. As DNA, the CDR3 is TGTGCCAGCAGCCACACCGGCTCGGACAGGTACTCATCCTACGAGCAGTACTTC. Its protein product is CASSHTGSDRYSSYEQYF.

This clone has a single count. The V gene is TRBV19, the J gene TRBJ2-6; TRBD1 is a possible D gene (6 bases). V lost 6 bases to trimming and J lost 0 bases, with 12 bases between them. CDR1 and CDR2 (germline): LNHDA, SQIVND (reference sequence). The CDR3 covers 16 residues. CDR3 loop: CASRRDMDSGANVLTF. The CDR3 DNA sequence: TGTGCCAGTAGGAGGGACATGGACTCTGGGGCCAACGTCCTGACTTTC.

V gene TRBV14 combines with J gene TRBJ2-2; possibly TRBD1 for D (5 bases). Germline-derived CDR1 and CDR2 are SGHDN and FVKESK. This CDR3 has 15 residues. V was cut by 1 base and J by 0 bases, with 6 bases left in between. Here the CDR3 DNA reads TGTGCCAGCAGCCAAGGGGGCCCGAACACCGGGGAGCTGTTTTTT. It encodes CASSQGGPNTGELFF. The full variable domain, with the rest looked up from reference TRBV14 and TRBJ2-2, is EAGVTQFPSHSVIEKGQTVTLRCDPISGHDNLYWYRRVMGKEIKFLLHFVKESKQDESGMPNNRFLAERTGGTYSTLKVQPAELEDSGVYFCASSQGGPNTGELFFGEGSRLTVL.

With regard to this clone: At one boundary the junction diverges from the germline segment, which might be a read error. This rearrangement joins TRBV5-1 to TRBJ2-7, with a weak D call TRBD2 (6 bases). The germline CDR1 and CDR2 sequences are SGHRS and YFSETQ. CDR3 length equals 15 residues. Here the CDR3 reads CASGLGGLSSYEQYF. The DNA for the CDR3 is TGCGCCAGCGGCTTGGGGGGTCTTAGCTCCTACGAGCAGTACTTC. The whole variable domain, filled in from reference TRBV5-1 and TRBJ2-7, reads KAGVTQTPRYLIKTRGQQVTLSCSPISGHRSVSWYQQTPGQGLQFLFEYFSETQRNKGNFPGRFSGRQFSNSRSEMNVSTLELGDSALYLCASGLGGLSSYEQYFGPGTRLTVT.

The gene calls are TRBV27 and TRBJ2-1; D is undetermined. The V and J ends lost 5 bases and 13 bases respectively, with 15 bases between them. The CDR3 covers 12 residues. The V gene's germline CDR1 is MNHEY and CDR2 SMNVEV (reference sequence). The CDR3 sequence: CASSPSGVGQFF. The CDR3 coding sequence is TGTGCCAGCAGTCCATCTGGGGTCGGCCAGTTCTTC.

This chain joins TRBV9 and TRBJ2-7; 10 positions agree with TRBD2. Germline CDR1 is SGDLS and CDR2 is YYNGEE. With 0 bases clipped from V and 5 bases from J, the junction kept 5 bases outside the gene matches. The CDR3 loop spans 15 amino acids. CDR3 sequence: CASSVVSGGPDEQYF. CDR3 nucleotide sequence: TGTGCCAGCAGCGTAGTTAGCGGGGGGCCCGACGAGCAGTACTTC.

The J gene is TRBJ2-5, the V gene TRBV27; D not resolved. The germline V gene encodes CDR1 MNHEY and CDR2 SMNVEV (reference sequence). With 6 bases removed from V and 6 bases from J, the gap between germline ends came to 17 bases. This CDR3 region has 14 residues. The CDR3 bases are TGTGCCAGCAGCCCCATCGGCGGTCTAAAGACCCAGTACTTC. Residues: CASSPIGGLKTQYF.

The chain uses TRBV10-3 and TRBJ1-2; 8 bases align to TRBD1. This CDR3 region has 18 residues. The germline V gene has CDR1 ENHRY and CDR2 SYGVKD. Trimming removed 1 base from V and 5 bases from J; junction bases left unmatched: 15. CDR3 sequence reads: CAISEFVGDRSRKYGYTF. The CDR3 DNA is TGTGCCATCAGTGAGTTTGTAGGGGACAGGAGCCGGAAGTATGGCTACACCTTC.

This clone appeared once. The V and J genes are TRBV10-1 and TRBJ2-3, with a tentative D call TRBD2 (6 bases). The length of the CDR3 is 13 residues. Deletions cut 0 bases from V and 6 bases from J, with 7 bases between. The V gene's germline CDR1 is WNHNN and CDR2 SYGVQD (reference sequence). In nucleotides, the CDR3 is TGCGCCAGCAGTGAGTCTGCGGGGGATACGCAGTATTTT. Protein: CASSESAGDTQYF.

The chain recombines TRBV7-9 with TRBJ2-7; no firm D call. Looked up from germline, CDR1 is SEHNR and CDR2 is FQNEAQ (reference sequence). This CDR3 is 12 amino acids long. V lost 1 base and J lost 6, with 7 bases in between. The CDR3 DNA reads TGTGCCAGCAGCTTAGGGATCACCGAGCAGTACTTC. It is translated as CASSLGITEQYF.

Regarding this clone: A far larger clone is one nucleotide away, so this likely arose from a read error. Additional DNA sequences in this sample encode the identical CDR3. V gene TRBV11-2 combines with J gene TRBJ1-1, with D unresolved. The germline V gene has CDR1 SGHAT and CDR2 FQNNGV. This CDR3 is built from 13 residues. The V and J ends lost 1 base and 1 base respectively, with 4 bases between them. The DNA of the CDR3 is TGTGCCAGCAGCTTAGGCGGGAACACTGAAGCTTTCTTT. Translating it yields CASSLGGNTEAFF.

The chain is built from TRBV11-2 and TRBJ2-1; TRBD2 matches at 10 bases. J lost 8 bases, V lost 1 base, and 11 bases had no gene match. The CDR3 runs 17 residues. Germline V gene sequence: CDR1 SGHAT, CDR2 FQNNGV. The chain's CDR3 is CASSLVRVAGGPHEQFF. The CDR3 coding sequence is TGTGCCAGCAGCTTAGTCCGGGTAGCGGGAGGCCCCCATGAGCAGTTCTTC.

The J gene is TRBJ2-3, the V gene TRBV4-1; D unclear. The CDR3 runs 15 residues. Per germline, CDR1 MGHRA and CDR2 YSYEKL. V was cut by 1 base and J by 5 bases, with 13 bases left in between. The CDR3 reads CASSQAGLLGDTQYF. The CDR3 nucleotides read TGCGCCAGCAGCCAAGCGGGTCTCCTAGGAGATACGCAGTATTTT.

The chain links TRBV11-2 to TRBJ1-1, with D hard to call. Germline values: CDR1 SGHAT, CDR2 FQNNGV. V was trimmed by 8 bases and J by 4 bases, leaving 11 bases between them. CDR3 length: 12 amino acids. The CDR3 loop reads CASLNRGTEAFF. For the CDR3, the DNA is TGTGCCAGCCTGAACCGGGGCACTGAAGCTTTCTTT.

The rearrangement joins TRBV7-9 to TRBJ2-7, with D maybe TRBD1 (6 bases). The germline CDR1 and CDR2 sequences are SEHNR and FQNEAQ (reference sequence). CDR3 length equals 15 residues. Trimming shortened V by 7 bases and J by 3 bases, and 19 bases separated the two germline ends. The CDR3 spells CASNLGPDRHYEQYF. For the CDR3, the DNA is TGTGCCAGCAACTTGGGGCCGGACAGACACTACGAGCAGTACTTC.

The chain couples TRBV4-1 to TRBJ1-1; no reliable D call. The CDR3 is made up of 15 amino acids. Trimming took off 4 bases at V and 5 bases at J, with 17 bases between the two ends. Germline values: CDR1 MGHRA, CDR2 YSYEKL. The CDR3 DNA reads TGCGCCAGCAGCCCGGCAAGGGAGGATCTTACTGAAGCTTTCTTT. This sequence encodes CASSPAREDLTEAFF.

The gene calls are TRBV2 and TRBJ2-1; TRBD1 agrees at 9 bases. This CDR3 spans 13 amino acids. The germline V gene encodes CDR1 SNHLY and CDR2 FYNNEI. Trimming at V came to 2 bases and at J to 14 bases, leaving 7 bases not matched to a gene. CDR3 residues: CASSERDRGRKFF. In DNA, the CDR3 is TGTGCCAGCAGTGAACGTGACAGGGGGAGAAAGTTCTTC.

This rearrangement joins TRBV11-2 to TRBJ2-7; 10 nucleotides line up with TRBD2. The CDR3 is made up of 15 amino acids. J gave up 4 bases and V 7 bases, and 10 bases lay outside the gene matches. CDR1 SGHAT and CDR2 FQNNGV come from the germline V gene. CDR3 nucleotides: TGTGCCAGCACCAAGCGAGCGGGGGGGCAATACGAGCAGTACTTC. Its protein product is CASTKRAGGQYEQYF.

V and J are TRBV9 and TRBJ2-1, with 8 bases that match TRBD1. Trimming removed 4 bases from V and 5 bases from J; junction bases left unmatched: 14. The CDR3 runs to 17 residues. Germline CDR1 and CDR2: SGDLS and YYNGEE. The CDR3 DNA reads TGTGCCAGCAGCTCTCCCCTAGGACAGGGCCTTGACAATGAGCAGTTCTTC. Amino acid sequence: CASSSPLGQGLDNEQFF.

This clone was counted between two and nine times. This chain uses TRBV11-2 with TRBJ1-1, with D perhaps matching TRBD1 (5 bases). This CDR3 contains 17 residues. V was trimmed by 5 bases and J by 5 bases, leaving 24 bases between them. The V gene's germline CDR1 is SGHAT and CDR2 FQNNGV. The CDR3 DNA reads TGTGCCAGCAGCCAAACTCTGGGGGGGTTCGCCGGAACTGAAGCTTTCTTT. Residues: CASSQTLGGFAGTEAFF.

The gene calls are TRBV6-5 and TRBJ2-7; TRBD1 matches 10 bases. This CDR3 spans 15 amino acids. Per germline, CDR1 MNHEY and CDR2 SVGAGI. Trimming at V came to 6 bases and at J to 5 bases, leaving 10 bases not matched to a gene. For the CDR3, the DNA is TGTGCCAGCAGCTATGGGACAGGGGTTTCTAACGAGCAGTACTTC. This translates into CASSYGTGVSNEQYF.

The chain couples TRBV6-5 to TRBJ2-2, with 12 bases fitting TRBD2. V lost 2 bases, J lost 5 bases, and 0 bases stayed unmatched. Per germline, CDR1 MNHEY and CDR2 SVGAGI. This CDR3 is 15 amino acids long. The CDR3 sequence is CASSYGTSGTGELFF. CDR3 in DNA: TGTGCCAGCAGTTACGGGACTAGCGGGACCGGGGAGCTGTTTTTT.

CDR3 sequence reads: CASSSGRLQETQYF. In nucleotides, the CDR3 is TGTGCCAGCAGTTCCGGGAGGCTCCAAGAGACCCAGTACTTC. V usage is TRBV27 and J usage is TRBJ2-5; 7 bases agree with TRBD2. There are 14 residues in the CDR3. V lost 4 bases and J lost 1; bases outside the gene matches: 3. Germline assignment: CDR1 MNHEY and CDR2 SMNVEV (reference sequence).

The chain links TRBV7-2 to TRBJ1-5; 9 bases line up with TRBD1. Per germline, CDR1 SGHTA and CDR2 FQGNSA. With V trimmed by 5 bases and J by 5 bases, 10 bases remained unmatched. The CDR3 is made up of 16 amino acids. In nucleotides, the CDR3 is TGTGCCAGCAGCCTCTGGGACAGGGTGGTGGATCAGCCCCAGCATTTT. This encodes CASSLWDRVVDQPQHF.

V usage is TRBV19 and J usage is TRBJ2-7, with TRBD1 matching over 8 bases. With 8 bases clipped from V and 1 base from J, the junction kept 7 bases outside the gene matches. The germline gives CDR1 LNHDA, CDR2 SQIVND (reference sequence). This CDR3 has 14 residues. This chain's CDR3 is CASAGTGGSYEQYF. The CDR3 nucleotides are TGTGCCAGTGCCGGGACAGGAGGGTCCTACGAGCAGTACTTC.

CDR3 loop: CASSPSGGTQYF. CDR3 nucleotides: TGTGCCAGTTCGCCTAGCGGGGGGACCCAGTACTTC. The rearrangement uses TRBV28 and TRBJ2-5; 10 nucleotides line up with TRBD2. The CDR3 has 12 amino acids. V gave up 9 bases and J gave up 7 bases; unmatched junction bases: 5. The germline CDR1 and CDR2 sequences are MDHEN and SYDVKM.

The genes are TRBV9 and TRBJ2-3; D is ambiguous. V lost 0 bases and J lost 6, with 11 bases in between. The CDR3 consists of 14 residues. Germline V gives CDR1 SGDLS, CDR2 YYNGEE. DNA for the CDR3: TGTGCCAGCAGCGTAGAAGTACCCCCGGATACGCAGTATTTT. Its protein is CASSVEVPPDTQYF.